This T cell receptor (beta chain) was captured by sequencing in a study of blood T cell repertoires in COVID-19. Turning to the study itself: The cDNA or gDNA used as material had been derived from T cells, B-cell-depleted T cells, or PBMCs.

Libraries were prepared by immunoSEQ multiplex PCR; TCRdb keeps only in-frame clonotypes and omits some of them. The repertoire consists of some 240,000 clones, with approximately 83% occurring once and the leading ten covering roughly 3.1%. In terms of age and location, participants ranged from roughly 18 to 90 years and lived in fewer than 30 US areas. Germline V lookup: CDR1 LNHDA, CDR2 SQIVND (reference sequence). The CDR3 is 15 amino acids. Deletions cut 3 bases from V and 0 bases from J, with 11 bases between. The genes are TRBV19 and TRBJ2-5, with a weak D call TRBD1 (6 bases). This clonotype was sampled from a woman aged 40 to 50 with acute COVID-19. The sequenced sample was PBMCs or T cells enriched from blood (not recorded which). CDR3 nucleotide sequence: TGTGCCAGTAGTATGAACCGGGACAACCAAGAGACCCAGTACTTC. Its protein is CASSMNRDNQETQYF.